This paragraph reports one T cell receptor (beta chain). Original data processing: The authors estimated nucleated cell counts from reference gene primer amplification. Sequencing was performed with immunoSEQ multiplex PCR; in TCRdb, only in-frame clones are kept and a portion is missing. V and J calls and clone size are as listed in that table; D and trimming were resolved from the DNA. The sample has some 120,000 clones, approximately 88% seen once. These data originate in a study of blood T cell repertoires in COVID-19. The overall study: COVID-19 samples, acute and convalescent, were from the United States, Italy and Spain. Sample material is recorded as cDNA or gDNA derived from T cells, B-cell-depleted T cells, or PBMCs.

Germline assignment: CDR1 SGHAT and CDR2 FQNNGV. V shed 2 bases and J 6 bases; nucleotides not matched to a gene: 15. The CDR3 is made up of 17 amino acids. Input material: peripheral blood. This TCR was recovered from a woman in her 70s with acute or convalescent COVID-19. The V and J genes are TRBV11-2 and TRBJ2-7, with TRBD1 identical over 8 bases. CDR3 DNA sequence: TGTGCCAGCAGCTTACCGAGACAGCCGACGGACAGGGCCGAGCAGTACTTC. Protein: CASSLPRQPTDRAEQYF.